This T cell receptor beta chain is from a study of T cells in localized non-small cell lung cancer. General observations from the study: Clonality of T cells reached its maximum in uninvolved adjacent lung, surpassing tumor. Elevated circulating T cell density in blood was associated with longer overall survival. Median approximately 50 top-100 tumor clones were shared with paired adjacent lung.

The CDR3 runs 15 residues. V was pared by 4 bases and J by 10 bases, with 12 bases of the junction left unmatched. Germline assignment: CDR1 SGHRS and CDR2 YFSETQ. The table came from immunoSEQ multiplex PCR; TCRdb's copy has only in-frame clones and leaves some out. Seen here are fewer than 25,000 clones, 92% observed once, and the top ten hold under 3%. About this clone: Antigen: not known.

This clonotype was sampled from a woman between 35 and 70 years old with stage I lung adenocarcinoma. The sample in question was peripheral blood, obtained before any cancer treatment. The chain employs TRBV5-1 and TRBJ2-1, with TRBD2 matching 9 bases. The CDR3 spells CASSRVAGEQGEQFF. CDR3 in DNA: TGCGCCAGCAGCAGAGTAGCGGGAGAGCAGGGGGAGCAGTTCTTC.